A selection of T cell receptor beta chains follows, all from one sample in a study of CD8 T cells in ankylosing spondylitis. TCRdb itself ran the 5' RACE reads through MiXCR, one entry per CDR3 protein. Of around 140,000 distinct CDR3 sequences in the sample, about 15% were seen once. Specimen: blood, either unsorted or a sorted T cell fraction (not recorded which). Receptor source: a male donor with ankylosing spondylitis. Each CDR3 is given with its conserved first and last residue. Fields, in order: clone size, V gene, D gene, J gene, CDR3 DNA, CDR3 protein. D genes are given only for firm matches. Rows give clone size only sometimes, using once, few, many, or a class for an expanded clone.

>-|TRBV13|-|TRBJ2-7
TGTGCCAGCAGCTTATCCGGTGACGGAGCCTACGAGCAGTACTTC
CASSLSGDGAYEQYF
>-|TRBV9|-|TRBJ1-2
TGTGCCAGCAGCGACCCTGGACAGAACTATGGCTACACCTTC
CASSDPGQNYGYTF
>-|TRBV7-9|-|TRBJ1-2
TGTGCCAGCAGCTTAGTCGTTACGGAGGGTAACTATGGCTACACCTTC
CASSLVVTEGNYGYTF
>few|TRBV5-1|TRBD1|TRBJ2-1
TGCGCCAGCAGCTTGGCCGGGACAGGGGGTGCAAATGAGCAGTTCTTC
CASSLAGTGGANEQFF
>few|TRBV28|-|TRBJ2-3
TGTGCCAGCAGTCTGGTGTGGGAGTCTAGCACAGATACGCAGTATTTT
CASSLVWESSTDTQYF
>many|TRBV12-3/TRBV12-4|TRBD1|TRBJ2-1
TGTGCCAGCCACAAGGGGGACAGGGTAACGCAGTTCTTC
CASHKGDRVTQFF
>few|TRBV12-3/TRBV12-4|-|TRBJ2-4
TGTGCCAGCAGCCAGGGGGGTAGAAACATTCAGTACTTC
CASSQGGRNIQYF
>few|TRBV10-1|-|TRBJ2-2
TGCGCCAGCAGTGAGGGGCCCGGCACCGGGGAGCTGTTTTTT
CASSEGPGTGELFF
>-|TRBV11-1|TRBD2|TRBJ2-7
TGTGCCAGCAGCCCCACCTTTAACCTCGGACTAGTTCACTACGAGCAGTACTTC
CASSPTFNLGLVHYEQYF
>-|TRBV4-1|-|TRBJ2-1
TGCGCCAGCAGCCAAGGGTTAGGGTCTAGTGAGCAGTTCTTC
CASSQGLGSSEQFF
>-|TRBV13|-|TRBJ2-2
TGTGCCAGCAGCGAGAACACCGGGGAGCTGTTTTTT
CASSENTGELFF
>few|TRBV29-1|-|TRBJ1-1
TGCAGCGTTGAAGACAGGGTTACGAACACTGAAGCTTTCTTT
CSVEDRVTNTEAFF
>few|TRBV7-2|-|TRBJ1-5
TGTGCCAGCAGTAGGCGACGGACAGTCAATCAGCCCCAGCATTTT
CASSRRRTVNQPQHF
>few|TRBV9|-|TRBJ2-5
TGTGCCAGCAGCGTACTAAGAACAGGGTCGCAAGAGACCCAGTACTTC
CASSVLRTGSQETQYF
>-|TRBV6-1|TRBD2|TRBJ2-3
TGTGCCAGCAGTCAACTAGCGGGGAGCCAAGATACGCAGTATTTT
CASSQLAGSQDTQYF
>-|TRBV4-1|-|TRBJ2-7
TGCGCCAGCAGCCAAGGAGTCGGCAGGTCGGCCTACGAGCAGTACTTC
CASSQGVGRSAYEQYF
>few|TRBV20-1|-|TRBJ2-1
TGCAGTGCTAGTATACGGGCCGGGGGCAATGAGCAGTTCTTC
CSASIRAGGNEQFF
>-|TRBV28|-|TRBJ2-7
TGTGCCAGCAGGCAGGGATTGGACGAGCAGTACTTC
CASRQGLDEQYF
>few|TRBV29-1|TRBD1|TRBJ2-2
TGCAGCGTGGATACAGGGGTGGCCGGGGAGCTGTTTTTT
CSVDTGVAGELFF
>few|TRBV27|TRBD1|TRBJ1-2
TGTGCCAGCGGAGAAGGAACAGGGGGCTATGGCTACACCTTC
CASGEGTGGYGYTF
>-|TRBV10-3|TRBD1|TRBJ2-1
TGTGCCATCAGCCACGGGACAGCCCTAGTGGGCAATGAGCAGTTCTTC
CAISHGTALVGNEQFF
>few|TRBV10-3|-|TRBJ1-4
TGTGCCATCGGTGGAGTTAATGAAAAACTGTTTTTT
CAIGGVNEKLFF